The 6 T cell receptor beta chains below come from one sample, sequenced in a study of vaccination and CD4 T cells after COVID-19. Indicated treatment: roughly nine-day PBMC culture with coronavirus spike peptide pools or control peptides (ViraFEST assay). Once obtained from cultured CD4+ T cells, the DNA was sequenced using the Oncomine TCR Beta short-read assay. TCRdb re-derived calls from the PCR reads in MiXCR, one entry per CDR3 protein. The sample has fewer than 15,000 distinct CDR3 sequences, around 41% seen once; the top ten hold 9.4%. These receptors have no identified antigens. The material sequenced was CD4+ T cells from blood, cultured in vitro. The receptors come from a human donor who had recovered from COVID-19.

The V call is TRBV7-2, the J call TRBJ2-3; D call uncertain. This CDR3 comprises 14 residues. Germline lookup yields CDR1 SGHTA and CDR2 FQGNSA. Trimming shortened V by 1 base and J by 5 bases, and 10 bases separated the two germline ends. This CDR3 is CASSLGFWEDTQYF. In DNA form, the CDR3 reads TGTGCCAGCAGCTTAGGGTTTTGGGAAGATACGCAGTATTTT. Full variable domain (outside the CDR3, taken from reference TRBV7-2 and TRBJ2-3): GAGVSQSPSNKVTEKGKDVELRCDPISGHTALYWYRQSLGQGLEFLIYFQGNSAPDKSGLPSDRFSAERTGGSVSTLTIQRTQQEDSAVYLCASSLGFWEDTQYFGPGTRLTVL.

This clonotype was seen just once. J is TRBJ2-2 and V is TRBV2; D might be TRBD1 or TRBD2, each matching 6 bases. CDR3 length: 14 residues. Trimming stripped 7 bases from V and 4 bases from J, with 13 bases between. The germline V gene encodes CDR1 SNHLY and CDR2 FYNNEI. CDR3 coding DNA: TGTGCCAGCAACCGGGGGCAAGGCACCGGGGAGCTGTTTTTT. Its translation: CASNRGQGTGELFF.

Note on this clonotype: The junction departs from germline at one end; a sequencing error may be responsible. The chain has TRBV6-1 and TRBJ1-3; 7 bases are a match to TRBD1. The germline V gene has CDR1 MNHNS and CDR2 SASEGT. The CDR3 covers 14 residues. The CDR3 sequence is CTSGQDRMGNTIYF. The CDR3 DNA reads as TGTACCAGCGGCCAGGACAGGATGGGAAACACCATATATTTT.

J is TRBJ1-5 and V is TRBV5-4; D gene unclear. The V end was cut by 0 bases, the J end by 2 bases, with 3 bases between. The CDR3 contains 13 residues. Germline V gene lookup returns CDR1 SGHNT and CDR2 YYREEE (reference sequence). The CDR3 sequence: CASSLDGNQPQHF. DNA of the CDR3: TGTGCCAGCAGCTTGGATGGCAATCAGCCCCAGCATTTT.

CDR3 region: CASSPTELNQPQHF. The CDR3 region has the DNA TGTGCCAGCAGTCCGACAGAGCTCAATCAGCCCCAGCATTTT. The rearrangement uses TRBV3-1 and TRBJ1-5, with D tentatively TRBD1 (5 bases). Per the germline V gene, CDR1 is LGHDT and CDR2 is YNNKEL (reference sequence). CDR3 length equals 14 residues. V was trimmed by 6 bases and J by 3 bases, leaving 12 bases between them.

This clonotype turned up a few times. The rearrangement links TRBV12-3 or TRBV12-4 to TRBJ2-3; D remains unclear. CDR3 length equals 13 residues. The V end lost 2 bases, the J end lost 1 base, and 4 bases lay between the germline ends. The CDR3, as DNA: TGTGCCAGCAGTTTAACAGGCACAGATACGCAGTATTTT. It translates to CASSLTGTDTQYF.